This T cell receptor (beta chain) is drawn from a study of shared clonotypes between healthy human individuals. Study at large: CD4 naive and memory got three plates each, CD8 naive two, CD8 memory one.

Assay runs were performed at deep level. The method was immunoSEQ multiplex PCR; TCRdb's version includes in-frame clones alone and lacks a portion of them. The profile covers approximately 350,000 clones, with over 65% appearing a single time and approximately 10% taken by the ten largest. The TCR sequence derives from a man aged 25-45 years in good health. The sample consisted of memory CD4+ T cells sorted from blood. Indicated subset: CD45RA-negative fraction.

The CDR3 nucleotides read TGTGCCAGCAGCTTAACGCGAGTACGCACGGATGAGCAGTTCTTC. Encoded protein: CASSLTRVRTDEQFF. The chain employs TRBV7-3 and TRBJ2-1; no definite D call. The CDR3 is 15 amino acids. V shed 0 bases and J shed 8 bases, with 14 bases lying between them. The germline gives CDR1 SGHTA, CDR2 FQGTGA.